These 12 T cell receptor beta chains originate from one sample sequenced in a study of blood T cell repertoires in COVID-19. Using immunoSEQ multiplex PCR, the repertoire was profiled, and TCRdb retains in-frame clones only, with some absent. The sample records 250,000 to 300,000 clones, roughly 85% being singletons. Input material: peripheral blood. These receptors all come from a middle-aged man with active or convalescent COVID-19.

As DNA, the CDR3 is TGCGCCAGCAGAAAGGGGGCCTCCATAATGAACACTGAAGCTTTCTTT. The encoded protein is CASRKGASIMNTEAFF. The rearrangement uses TRBV5-1 and TRBJ1-1; 7 bases are shared with TRBD1. V was clipped by 5 bases and J by 0 bases; unmatched bases: 10. The CDR3 is 16 residues long. Germline loops: CDR1 SGHRS, CDR2 YFSETQ.

This chain uses TRBV18 with TRBJ2-5; TRBD1 aligns across 7 bases. In germline, CDR1 is KGHSH, CDR2 LQKENI. J lost 2 bases, V lost 6 bases, and 0 bases had no gene match. The CDR3 has 12 amino acids. The CDR3 DNA is TGTGCCAGCTCGGGACAGCAAGAGACCCAGTACTTC. Its protein product is CASSGQQETQYF.

The J gene is TRBJ2-5, the V gene TRBV5-4; 9 bases map to TRBD2. The ends lost 4 bases at V and 5 bases at J; junction bases unmatched: 15. The CDR3 sequence is 17 residues long. CDR1 and CDR2 from the germline V gene are SGHNT and YYREEE (reference sequence). Here the CDR3 reads CASSPLKLAGAGETQYF. CDR3 in DNA: TGTGCCAGCAGCCCCCTTAAATTAGCGGGAGCGGGGGAGACCCAGTACTTC. Variable domain in full (rest from reference TRBV5-4 and TRBJ2-5): ETGVTQSPTHLIKTRGQQVTLRCSSQSGHNTVSWYQQALGQGPQFIFQYYREEENGRGNFPPRFSGLQFPNYSSELNVNALELDDSALYLCASSPLKLAGAGETQYFGPGTRLLVL.

The chain carries TRBV5-1 and TRBJ2-2, with D possibly being TRBD1 (6 bases). The V end was cut by 4 bases, the J end by 6 bases, with 10 bases between. CDR1 is SGHRS, CDR2 YFSETQ, per germline. CDR3 length: 13 residues. Here the CDR3 DNA reads TGCGCCAGCAGCCCAGGGGATCCCGGGGAGCTGTTTTTT. Translating gives CASSPGDPGELFF.

The gene calls are TRBV5-1 and TRBJ2-2; tentatively, D is TRBD1 (6 bases). The CDR3 consists of 17 residues. V lost 3 bases, J lost 2 bases, and 17 bases lay in between. Germline V gives CDR1 SGHRS, CDR2 YFSETQ. CDR3 amino acids: CASSWTVSNKNTGELFF. As DNA, the CDR3 is TGCGCCAGCAGCTGGACAGTCTCAAATAAAAACACCGGGGAGCTGTTTTTT.

This rearrangement joins TRBV7-8 to TRBJ2-1; D might be TRBD1 (7 bases). Germline V lookup: CDR1 SGHVS, CDR2 FQNEAQ. The V and J ends lost 2 bases and 4 bases respectively, with 21 bases between them. The CDR3 consists of 18 residues. The CDR3 bases are TGTGCCAGCAGCTTACGGTTTCGGCACAGGGGAGGATACAATGAGCAGTTCTTC. Translation: CASSLRFRHRGGYNEQFF.

The rearrangement joins TRBV6-6 to TRBJ2-1; 13 bases are a match to TRBD2. Trimming cost V 9 bases and J 1 base; bases outside gene matches: 3. The germline gives CDR1 MNHNY, CDR2 SVGAGI (reference sequence). The CDR3 totals 15 residues. CDR3 in amino acids: CASATSGRSYNEQFF. CDR3 nucleotide sequence: TGTGCCAGTGCGACTAGCGGGAGGTCCTACAATGAGCAGTTCTTC.

This chain uses TRBV9 with TRBJ1-2; 9 bases are shared with TRBD1. This CDR3 has 16 amino acids. Germline CDR1 and CDR2: SGDLS and YYNGEE. The V gene end was trimmed by 3 bases and the J gene end by 5 bases; junction bases not matched to a gene: 11. CDR3: CASSAPRDRVRYGYTF. Here the CDR3 DNA reads TGTGCCAGCAGCGCCCCCCGGGACAGGGTGAGGTATGGCTACACCTTC.

This chain connects TRBV6-5 to TRBJ1-2; TRBD1 aligns across 8 bases. The CDR3 runs 14 residues. J gave up 5 bases and V 4 bases, and 6 bases lay outside the gene matches. The germline gives CDR1 MNHEY, CDR2 SVGAGI. CDR3 amino acids: CASSSLNRGYGYTF. The CDR3 DNA sequence: TGTGCCAGCAGTTCCCTAAACAGGGGGTATGGCTACACCTTC.

This clone was seen just once. The chain uses TRBV5-4 and TRBJ2-1, with TRBD1 matching over 12 bases. This CDR3 comprises 15 residues. The junction had 9 bases not matched to a gene; V was cut back by 5 bases and J by 9 bases. The germline CDR1 and CDR2 sequences are SGHNT and YYREEE (reference sequence). CDR3 in DNA: TGTGCCAGCAGTCCCGGGACAGGGGGCGAAGGTGAGCAGTTCTTC. Translated, it gives CASSPGTGGEGEQFF.

Here the CDR3 DNA reads TGTGCCAGTAGGATTACAGGGAATAGCAATCAGCCCCAGCATTTT. It is translated as CASRITGNSNQPQHF. This chain uses TRBV19 with TRBJ1-5, with D possibly being TRBD1 (6 bases). Trimming removed 6 bases at V and 0 bases at J, with 12 bases between. CDR1 is LNHDA and CDR2 is SQIVND in the germline V gene (reference sequence). This CDR3 has 15 amino acids.

The rearrangement uses TRBV6-5 and TRBJ1-5, with TRBD1 identical over 8 bases. Germline trimming cut 6 bases from V and 3 bases from J; bases unmatched to any gene: 4. CDR3 size: 14 residues. CDR1 and CDR2 (germline): MNHEY, SVGAGI. CDR3 sequence: CASRADRANQPQHF. CDR3 DNA: TGTGCCAGCAGGGCGGACAGGGCCAATCAGCCCCAGCATTTT.